The 5 T cell receptor beta chains below were found in one sample sequenced in a study of human T cells and chemical hapten exposure. From the RACE reads, TCRdb called clonotypes with MiXCR, one entry per CDR3 protein. The table shows over 300,000 distinct CDR3 sequences, with 5.1% occurring only once. Described time point: pre-sensitization, week 0. This sample's treatment: therapeutic diphenylcyclopropenone sensitization with weekly scalp DPC. The sample consisted of whole blood, taken in connection with sensitization to the hapten diphenylcyclopropenone (DPC). All receptors derive from a woman aged 45-60 years with alopecia areata. Some clones in this sample may be carry-over from other donors' samples.

This clonotype was observed at least ten times. The chain recombines TRBV9 with TRBJ2-3; D remains ambiguous. Trimming left V 0 bases short and J 4 bases short, with 12 bases between. This CDR3 region has 15 residues. CDR1 and CDR2 from the germline V gene are SGDLS and YYNGEE. The CDR3 DNA reads TGTGCCAGCAGCGTAGTGTCCGCAGCGCCAGATACGCAGTATTTT. This gives the protein CASSVVSAAPDTQYF.

Note on this clonotype: A single base separates this from a much larger clone, so it may be a read error. Lacking the conserved final phenylalanine or tryptophan, this CDR3 likely reflects a read error. The chain links TRBV6-2 or TRBV6-3 to TRBJ1-4, with a possible D match to TRBD1 (6 bases). Germline CDR1 and CDR2: MNHEY and SVGEGT. Trimming shortened V by 7 bases and J by 14 bases, and 17 bases separated the two germline ends. The CDR3 is 12 residues long. CDR3 bases: TGTGCCAGCAAGGAGGGGGGACATATCCTGTTTCTT. Protein product: CASKEGGHILFL.

This clonotype has a count of ten or more. The V and J genes are TRBV5-1 and TRBJ2-1, with no clear D. Trimming stripped 0 bases from V and 6 bases from J, with 16 bases between. Per the germline V gene, CDR1 is SGHRS and CDR2 is YFSETQ. There are 16 residues in the CDR3. The CDR3 coding sequence is TGCGCCAGCAGCTTGGCAGGCACATTGGTTCGCAATGAGCAGTTCTTC. Translation gives CASSLAGTLVRNEQFF.

A few counts support this clonotype. This chain links TRBV5-4 with TRBJ1-5; unclear D gene. Trimming removed 1 base from V and 9 bases from J, with 8 bases in between. The CDR3 is 12 amino acids. The germline CDR1 and CDR2 sequences are SGHNT and YYREEE (reference sequence). The chain's CDR3 is CASSLPDGPQHF. The CDR3 DNA sequence: TGTGCCAGCAGCTTGCCCGACGGGCCCCAGCATTTT.

The J gene is TRBJ2-7, the V gene TRBV7-2; the match to TRBD2 covers 9 bases. This CDR3 comprises 19 residues. Germline assignment: CDR1 SGHTA and CDR2 FQGNSA. With 1 base clipped from V and 4 bases from J, the junction kept 17 bases outside the gene matches. CDR3 sequence (DNA): TGTGCCAGCAGCTTAGTCCCAGCGGGAGGTCCTACTGTAAAATACGAGCAGTACTTC. It is translated as CASSLVPAGGPTVKYEQYF.